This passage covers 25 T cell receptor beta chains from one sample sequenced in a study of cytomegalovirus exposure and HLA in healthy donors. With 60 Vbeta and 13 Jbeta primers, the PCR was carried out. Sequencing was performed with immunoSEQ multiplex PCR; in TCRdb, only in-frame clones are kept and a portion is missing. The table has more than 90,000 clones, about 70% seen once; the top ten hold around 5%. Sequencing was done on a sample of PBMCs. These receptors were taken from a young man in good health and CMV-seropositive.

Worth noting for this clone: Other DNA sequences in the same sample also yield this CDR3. CDR3 sequence (DNA): TGCGCCAGCAGCTTGTCGGGTTACGAGCAGTACTTC. Amino acids: CASSLSGYEQYF. V gene TRBV5-1 combines with J gene TRBJ2-7; D remains ambiguous. The CDR3 loop spans 12 amino acids. Germline CDR1 SGHRS, CDR2 YFSETQ. The V end lost 1 base, the J end lost 4 bases, and 6 bases lay between the germline ends.

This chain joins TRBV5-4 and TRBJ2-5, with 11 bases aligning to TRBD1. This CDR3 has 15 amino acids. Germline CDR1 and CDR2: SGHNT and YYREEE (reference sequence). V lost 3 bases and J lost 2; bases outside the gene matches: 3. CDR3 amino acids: CASSWGQGEQETQYF. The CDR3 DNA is TGTGCCAGCAGCTGGGGACAGGGGGAACAAGAGACCCAGTACTTC. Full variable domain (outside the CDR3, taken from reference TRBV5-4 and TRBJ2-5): ETGVTQSPTHLIKTRGQQVTLRCSSQSGHNTVSWYQQALGQGPQFIFQYYREEENGRGNFPPRFSGLQFPNYSSELNVNALELDDSALYLCASSWGQGEQETQYFGPGTRLLVL.

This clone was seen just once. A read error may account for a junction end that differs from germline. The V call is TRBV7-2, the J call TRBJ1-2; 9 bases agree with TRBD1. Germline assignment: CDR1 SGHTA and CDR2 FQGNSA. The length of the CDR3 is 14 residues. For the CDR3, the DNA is TGTGCCAGCAGCCCGGACAGGGGCCCTTATGGCTACCCCTTC. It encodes CASSPDRGPYGYPF. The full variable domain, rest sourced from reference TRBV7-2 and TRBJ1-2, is GAGVSQSPSNKVTEKGKDVELRCDPISGHTALYWYRQSLGQGLEFLIYFQGNSAPDKSGLPSDRFSAERTGGSVSTLTIQRTQQEDSAVYLCASSPDRGPYGYPFGSGTRLTVV.

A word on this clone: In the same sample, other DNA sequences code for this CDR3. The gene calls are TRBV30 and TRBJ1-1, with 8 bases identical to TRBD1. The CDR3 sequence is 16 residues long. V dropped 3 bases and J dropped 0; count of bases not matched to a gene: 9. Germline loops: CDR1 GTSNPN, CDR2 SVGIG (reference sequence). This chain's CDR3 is CAWRKAGGAMNTEAFF. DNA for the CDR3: TGTGCCTGGAGAAAAGCAGGGGGCGCCATGAACACTGAAGCTTTCTTT.

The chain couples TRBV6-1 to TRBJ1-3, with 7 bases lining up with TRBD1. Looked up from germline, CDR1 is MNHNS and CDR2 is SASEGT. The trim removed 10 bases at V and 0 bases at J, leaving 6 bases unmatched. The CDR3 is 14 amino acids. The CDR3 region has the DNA TGTGCCATCTGGGGACAGCACTCTGGAAACACCATATATTTT. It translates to CAIWGQHSGNTIYF.

The CDR3 DNA reads as TGTGCCAGCAGCCCAGAGCAGGGGCAGTTCTTC. Residues: CASSPEQGQFF. The gene calls are TRBV7-9 and TRBJ2-1, with a tentative D call TRBD1 (5 bases). CDR1 is SEHNR, CDR2 FQNEAQ, per germline (reference sequence). CDR3 length: 11 amino acids. V was pared by 5 bases and J by 12 bases, with 11 bases between.

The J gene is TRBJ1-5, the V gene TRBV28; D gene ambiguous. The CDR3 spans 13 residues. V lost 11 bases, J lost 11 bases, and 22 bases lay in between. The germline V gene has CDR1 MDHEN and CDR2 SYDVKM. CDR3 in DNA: TGTGCCTATCAGGCAGTTCGGTCTGGGTCCCAGCATTTT. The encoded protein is CAYQAVRSGSQHF.

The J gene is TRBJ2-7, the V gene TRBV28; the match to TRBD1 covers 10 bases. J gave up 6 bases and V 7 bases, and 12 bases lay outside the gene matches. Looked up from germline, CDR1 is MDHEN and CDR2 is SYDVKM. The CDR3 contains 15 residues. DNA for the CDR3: TGTGCCAGCACCGAGACCGGGACAGGGGTTATCGAGCAGTACTTC. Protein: CASTETGTGVIEQYF.

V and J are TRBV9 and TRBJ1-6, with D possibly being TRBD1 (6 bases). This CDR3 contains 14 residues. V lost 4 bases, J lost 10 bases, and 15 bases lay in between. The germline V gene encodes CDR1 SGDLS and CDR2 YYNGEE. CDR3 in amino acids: CASSKAGEYSPLHF. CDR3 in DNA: TGTGCCAGCAGCAAGGCAGGGGAGTACTCACCCCTCCACTTT.

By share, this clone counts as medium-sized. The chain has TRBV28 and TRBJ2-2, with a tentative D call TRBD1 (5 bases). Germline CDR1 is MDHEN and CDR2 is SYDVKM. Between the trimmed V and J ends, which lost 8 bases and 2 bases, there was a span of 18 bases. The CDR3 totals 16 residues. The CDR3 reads CASLSRYRPNTGELFF. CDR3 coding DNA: TGTGCCAGCCTCTCGAGATACAGGCCCAACACCGGGGAGCTGTTTTTT. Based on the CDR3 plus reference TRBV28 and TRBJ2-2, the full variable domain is DVKVTQSSRYLVKRTGEKVFLECVQDMDHENMFWYRQDPGLGLRLIYFSYDVKMKEKGDIPEGYSVSREKKERFSLILESASTNQTSMYLCASLSRYRPNTGELFFGEGSRLTVL.

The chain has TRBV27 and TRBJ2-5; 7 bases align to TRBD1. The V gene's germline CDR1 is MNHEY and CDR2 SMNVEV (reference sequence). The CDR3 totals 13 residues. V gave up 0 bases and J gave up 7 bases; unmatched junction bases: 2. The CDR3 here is CASSLSRGPTQYF. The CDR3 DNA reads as TGTGCCAGCAGTTTATCGAGGGGGCCGACCCAGTACTTC.

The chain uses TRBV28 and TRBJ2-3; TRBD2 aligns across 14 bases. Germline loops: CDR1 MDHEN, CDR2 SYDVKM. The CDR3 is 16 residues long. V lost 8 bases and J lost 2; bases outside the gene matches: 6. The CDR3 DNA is TGTGCCAGCGGACTAGCGGGGGGACCATACACAGATACGCAGTATTTT. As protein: CASGLAGGPYTDTQYF.

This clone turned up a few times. The CDR3 loop reads CASRVTDRLNTEAFF. The CDR3 DNA is TGTGCCAGCAGAGTTACGGACAGGTTGAACACTGAAGCTTTCTTT. This chain uses TRBV6-5 with TRBJ1-1; 7 bases match TRBD1. The J segment lost 0 bases and the V segment lost 6 bases, leaving 7 bases of the junction unmatched. Looked up from germline, CDR1 is MNHEY and CDR2 is SVGAGI. CDR3 length equals 15 residues.

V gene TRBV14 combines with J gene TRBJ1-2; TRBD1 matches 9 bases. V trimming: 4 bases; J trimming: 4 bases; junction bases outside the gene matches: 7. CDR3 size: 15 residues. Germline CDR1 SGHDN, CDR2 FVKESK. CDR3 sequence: CASSRSQGAFYGYTF. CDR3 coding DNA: TGTGCCAGCAGCCGATCACAGGGGGCCTTCTATGGCTACACCTTC.

The DNA for the CDR3 is TGTGCTAGTGGTTTGCAGTTAGGGACAGGGAGAACCTACGAGCAGTACTTC. This gives the protein CASGLQLGTGRTYEQYF. The V and J genes are TRBV12-5 and TRBJ2-7; 9 bases map to TRBD1. The J segment lost 2 bases and the V segment lost 2 bases, leaving 10 bases of the junction unmatched. Germline-derived CDR1 and CDR2 are LGHNT and FRNRAP. The CDR3 covers 17 residues.

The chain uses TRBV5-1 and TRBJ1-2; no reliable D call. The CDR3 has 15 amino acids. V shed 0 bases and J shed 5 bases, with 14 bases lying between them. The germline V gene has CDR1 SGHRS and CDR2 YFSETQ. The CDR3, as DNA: TGCGCCAGCAGCTTGGACCCGACTACCCCGTATGGCTACACCTTC. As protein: CASSLDPTTPYGYTF.

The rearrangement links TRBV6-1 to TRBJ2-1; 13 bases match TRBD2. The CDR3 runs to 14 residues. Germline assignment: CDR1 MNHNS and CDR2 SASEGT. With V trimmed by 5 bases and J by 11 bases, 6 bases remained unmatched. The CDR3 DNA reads TGTGCCAGCAGTACAGGACTAGCGGGGGCGAAGCAGTTCTTC. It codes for CASSTGLAGAKQFF.

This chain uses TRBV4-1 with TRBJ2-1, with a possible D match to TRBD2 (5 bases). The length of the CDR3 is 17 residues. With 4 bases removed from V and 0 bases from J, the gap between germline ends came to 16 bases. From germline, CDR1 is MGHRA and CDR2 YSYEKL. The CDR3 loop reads CASSLTSGASSYNEQFF. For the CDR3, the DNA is TGCGCCAGCAGCCTCACGAGCGGAGCGAGCTCCTACAATGAGCAGTTCTTC.

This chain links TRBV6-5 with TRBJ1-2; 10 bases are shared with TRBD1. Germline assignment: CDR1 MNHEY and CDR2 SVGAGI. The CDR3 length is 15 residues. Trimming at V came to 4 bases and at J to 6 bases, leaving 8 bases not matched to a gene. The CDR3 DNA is TGTGCCAGCAGTTCTAGGGACAGGGGTAGAGATGGCTACACCTTC. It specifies CASSSRDRGRDGYTF.

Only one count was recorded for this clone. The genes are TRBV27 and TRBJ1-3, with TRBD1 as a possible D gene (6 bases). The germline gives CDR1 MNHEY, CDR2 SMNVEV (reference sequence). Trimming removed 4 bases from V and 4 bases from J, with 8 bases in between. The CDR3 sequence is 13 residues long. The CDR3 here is CASSSQGGNTIYF. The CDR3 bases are TGTGCCAGCAGTTCCCAGGGGGGAAACACCATATATTTT.

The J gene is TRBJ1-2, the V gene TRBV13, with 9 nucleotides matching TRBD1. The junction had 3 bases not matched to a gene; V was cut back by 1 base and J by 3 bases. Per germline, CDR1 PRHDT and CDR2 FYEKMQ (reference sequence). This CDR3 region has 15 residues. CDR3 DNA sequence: TGTGCCAGCAGCTTAGAAAACAGGGGGCACTATGGCTACACCTTC. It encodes CASSLENRGHYGYTF.

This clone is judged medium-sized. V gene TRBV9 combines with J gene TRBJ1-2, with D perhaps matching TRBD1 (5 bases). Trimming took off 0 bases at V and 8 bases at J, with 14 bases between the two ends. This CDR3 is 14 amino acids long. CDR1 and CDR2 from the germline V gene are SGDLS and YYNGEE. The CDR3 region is CASSVDGAGQGYTF. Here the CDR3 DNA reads TGTGCCAGCAGCGTAGATGGGGCAGGGCAAGGCTACACCTTC.

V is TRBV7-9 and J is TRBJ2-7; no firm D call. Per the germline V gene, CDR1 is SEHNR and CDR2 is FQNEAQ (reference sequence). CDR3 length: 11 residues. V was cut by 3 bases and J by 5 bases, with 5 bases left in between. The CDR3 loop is CASSFSDEQYF. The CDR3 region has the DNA TGTGCCAGCAGCTTTTCTGACGAGCAGTACTTC.

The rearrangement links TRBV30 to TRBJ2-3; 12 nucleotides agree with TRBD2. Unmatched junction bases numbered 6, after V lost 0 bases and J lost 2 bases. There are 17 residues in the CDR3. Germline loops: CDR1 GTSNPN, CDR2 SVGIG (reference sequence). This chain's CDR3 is CAWSVGLAGGYTDTQYF. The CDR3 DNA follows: TGTGCCTGGAGTGTAGGGCTAGCGGGGGGGTACACAGATACGCAGTATTTT.

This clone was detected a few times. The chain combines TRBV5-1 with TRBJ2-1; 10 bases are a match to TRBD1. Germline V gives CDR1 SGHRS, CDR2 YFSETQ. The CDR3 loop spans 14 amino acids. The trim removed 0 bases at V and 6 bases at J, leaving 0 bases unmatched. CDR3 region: CASSLGTGGNEQFF. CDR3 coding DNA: TGCGCCAGCAGCTTGGGGACAGGGGGCAATGAGCAGTTCTTC.